This is a list of T cell receptor beta chains from one sample in a study of blood T cell repertoires in COVID-19. This table comes from immunoSEQ multiplex PCR, and its TCRdb copy is limited to in-frame clones, with some not included. The sample lists roughly 140,000 clones, approximately 85% occurring once. Sequenced sample: peripheral blood. The receptors here all came from a woman aged 55-69 years with COVID-19, enrolled during active disease. Both conserved end residues are part of each CDR3. A D gene is named only where the DNA matches it firmly. Size is omitted from some rows. Given values are once, few, many or a class for expanded clones.

clone_size j_call v_call d_call cdr3_nt cdr3_aa
. TRBJ2-1 TRBV6-1 TRBD1 TGTGCCAGCAGTGAATACGGACAGGGGCTGCCAAGGCTTATGGAGCAGTTCTTC CASSEYGQGLPRLMEQFF
. TRBJ2-1 TRBV19 TRBD1 TGTGCCAGTACCTCTGGACAGGGGAATGAGCAGTTCTTC CASTSGQGNEQFF
. TRBJ2-5 TRBV15 . TGTGCCACCAGCAACTTGCACCAAGAGACCCAGTACTTC CATSNLHQETQYF
few TRBJ2-2 TRBV7-2 . TGTGCCAGCAGCACAAACACCGGGGAGCTGTTTTTT CASSTNTGELFF
. TRBJ2-7 TRBV9 . TGTGCCAGCAGCGTAGTTGCGGCCGATACCTACGAGCAGTACTTC CASSVVAADTYEQYF
. TRBJ2-6 TRBV10-3 TRBD1 TGTGCCATCAGTGACCAGGGACAGGCACCTGGGGCCAACGTCCTGACTTTC CAISDQGQAPGANVLTF
. TRBJ2-7 TRBV5-1 . TGCGCCAGCAGCTTGGCCGGAGGAAGGGTCCCCTACGAGCAGTACTTC CASSLAGGRVPYEQYF
. TRBJ2-1 TRBV19 TRBD2 TGTGCCAGTAACCTTGCGGCCCGGGAGGGGAATGAGCAGTTCTTC CASNLAAREGNEQFF
. TRBJ2-2 TRBV4-2 TRBD1 TGTGCCAGCAGCGTTCAGACAGGGATGAACACCGGGGAGCTGTTTTTT CASSVQTGMNTGELFF
. TRBJ1-2 TRBV29-1 . TGCAGCGTTCGGGGGAACTATGGCTACACCTTC CSVRGNYGYTF
. TRBJ2-1 TRBV27 TRBD2 TGTGCCAGCAGTTTGCTAGCGGGGAGCTCCTACAATGAGCAGTTCTTC CASSLLAGSSYNEQFF
. TRBJ1-1 TRBV7-2 TRBD1 TGTGCCAGCAGCCCGAATTCGGGACAGGGGGCAGGCGGGAACACTGAAGCTTTCTTT CASSPNSGQGAGGNTEAFF
. TRBJ2-1 TRBV24-1 TRBD2 TGTGCCACCAGGCCGGGACAGGGGACTAGCGGGGACCATGAGCAGTTCTTC CATRPGQGTSGDHEQFF
once TRBJ2-7 TRBV6-1 TRBD1 TGTGCCAGCAGTGTCTCGGGACAGACCTTGGGTGTTGGGCAGTACTTC CASSVSGQTLGVGQYF
. TRBJ1-1 TRBV18 . TGTGCCAGCTCACCCTCGGGAGACACTGAAGCTTTCTTT CASSPSGDTEAFF
once TRBJ2-3 TRBV5-1 . TGCGCCAGCAGTTCCTATCTCTCTAGCACAGATACGCAGTATTTT CASSSYLSSTDTQYF
once TRBJ1-2 TRBV7-2 . TGTGCCAGCAGCTCACAGGGTAGTGGCTACACCTTC CASSSQGSGYTF
. TRBJ2-1 TRBV4-1 TRBD1 TGCGCCAGCAGCCAAGTCCGACAGGGCCCCTACAATGAGCAGTTCTTC CASSQVRQGPYNEQFF
few TRBJ2-2 TRBV9 TRBD2 TGTGCCAGCTTGCGGGGGGCCAACACCGGGGAGCTGTTTTTT CASLRGANTGELFF
. TRBJ2-3 TRBV9 . TGTGCCAGCAACGTCGAGGGATCGGATACGCAGTATTTT CASNVEGSDTQYF
. TRBJ2-7 TRBV5-6 . TGTGCCAGCAGCGAAGGACGCGGGAAAACCTACGAGCAGTACTTC CASSEGRGKTYEQYF
. TRBJ2-7 TRBV6-5 . TGTGCCAGCAGTCCCCCCCCGGGTACCTACGAGCAGTACTTC CASSPPPGTYEQYF
once TRBJ2-7 TRBV10-3 TRBD2 TGTGCCATCAGACCCCCGGGACTAGAAGCCTACGAGCAGTACTTC CAIRPPGLEAYEQYF
. TRBJ2-5 TRBV4-1 . TGCGCCAGCGGACTGTTTTGGGATGAGACCCAGTACTTC CASGLFWDETQYF
once TRBJ2-1 TRBV5-1 TRBD2 TGCGCCAGCAGCATTGCGCTAGCGGGGGGGCAGTTCTTC CASSIALAGGQFF
. TRBJ1-5 TRBV27 . TGTGCCAGCAGTTTATACAGGGCGATTCATCAGCCCCAGCATTTT CASSLYRAIHQPQHF
once TRBJ2-3 TRBV19 TRBD1 TGTGCCAGTAGTGCTCTATCGACAGGGGTTTCCACAGATACGCAGTATTTT CASSALSTGVSTDTQYF
. TRBJ2-2 TRBV14 TRBD1 TGTGCCAGCAGCCATTCGTTACGTGGCCCACCGGGACAGGGGAACACCGGGGAGCTGTTTTTT CASSHSLRGPPGQGNTGELFF
. TRBJ1-1 TRBV18 . TGTGCCAGCTCACCTCTTCAGCGTCACACTGAAGCTTTCTTT CASSPLQRHTEAFF
. TRBJ1-1 TRBV27 TRBD1 TGTGCCAGCGCTTATACAGGGGGCGGGGAAGCTTTCTTT CASAYTGGGEAFF
. TRBJ2-3 TRBV20-1 . TGCAGTGCGGGCCCGGCAGATACGCAGTATTTT CSAGPADTQYF
. TRBJ1-6 TRBV2 . TGTGCCAGCAGTGACCCAAGAATCACGGGTTCACCCCTCCACTTT CASSDPRITGSPLHF
few TRBJ1-2 TRBV27 TRBD1 TGTGCCAGCAGCCTATATAATCCAACAGGGGGCTGGGGCTACACCTTC CASSLYNPTGGWGYTF
. TRBJ2-1 TRBV7-3 TRBD2 TGTGCCAGCAGCTTAGGACTAGCAAACAATGAGCAGTTCTTC CASSLGLANNEQFF
. TRBJ2-5 TRBV4-3 TRBD2 TGCGCCAGCAGCCAAATGCGGGGGGGCGAAGAGACCCAGTACTTC CASSQMRGGEETQYF
. TRBJ1-1 TRBV27 TRBD1 TGTGCCAGCAGACCGGGACAGGGGGGAGGCGCTTTCTTT CASRPGQGGGAFF
. TRBJ2-7 TRBV6-2/TRBV6-3 TRBD1 TGTGCCAGCAGTTACCTGCAGGGGGCTTACGAGCAGTACTTC CASSYLQGAYEQYF
. TRBJ1-5 TRBV3-1/TRBV3-2 TRBD1 TGTGCCAGCAGCCAGAACAGGGGGCCGAATCAGCCCCAGCATTTT CASSQNRGPNQPQHF
. TRBJ2-3 TRBV5-1 TRBD2 TGCGCCAGCAGCTTGAGCGGCAAGACTAGCGGGGTGACAGATACGCAGTATTTT CASSLSGKTSGVTDTQYF
. TRBJ1-2 TRBV5-8 . TGTGCCAGCAGCTTAGGGACATCGGCTGTTGAAGGCTACACCTTC CASSLGTSAVEGYTF